This T cell receptor (beta chain) was obtained from a study of OX40 agonist ivuxolimab in advanced cancers. Looking at the study overall: While on treatment, patients had intravenous ivuxolimab at 0.01 to 10 mg/kg every 2 weeks.

TCRdb keeps only in-frame clones here, not all; method: immunoSEQ multiplex PCR. This table has roughly 57,000 clones, approximately 88% appearing once. The CDR3 runs 14 residues. The ends were cut back, 6 bases at V and 1 base at J, with 12 bases in the middle. Germline CDR1 is MNHEY and CDR2 is SMNVEV (reference sequence). Sequences were derived from CD4+ or CD8+ T cells sorted from blood, sampled in a trial of the OX40 agonist ivuxolimab. This clonotype was sampled from an adult with an advanced solid tumor such as melanoma, head and neck, liver or kidney cancer. The chain uses TRBV27 and TRBJ1-1; unclear D gene. This chain's CDR3 is CASRPSISNTEAFF. The CDR3 DNA sequence: TGTGCCAGCAGGCCCTCGATATCGAACACTGAAGCTTTCTTT.